One and the same sample provided the 11 T cell receptor beta chains below, sequenced in a study of shared clonotypes between healthy human individuals. Sequenced by immunoSEQ multiplex PCR; TCRdb stores in-frame clones only, minus some. The data contain roughly 500,000 clones, about 96% of them singletons. Material: naive CD4+ T cells sorted from blood. Subset defined: CD45RA+ positively selected. These receptors were obtained from a woman in her twenties or thirties in good health.

The rearrangement joins TRBV2 to TRBJ1-5; 10 nucleotides line up with TRBD1. The germline V gene encodes CDR1 SNHLY and CDR2 FYNNEI. This CDR3 region has 15 residues. Trimming at V came to 6 bases and at J to 7 bases, leaving 9 bases not matched to a gene. The CDR3 sequence is CASRFQTGGIQPQHF. In nucleotides, the CDR3 is TGTGCCAGCAGGTTTCAGACAGGGGGCATCCAGCCCCAGCATTTT.

The chain is built from TRBV14 and TRBJ2-7; TRBD2 might be the D (5 bases). Germline loops: CDR1 SGHDN, CDR2 FVKESK. V lost 4 bases and J 6 bases, leaving 13 bases between the germline ends. CDR3 length: 13 residues. The CDR3 DNA reads TGTGCCAGCAGCCTTCTCCGGGATTCCGAGCAGTACTTC. Translating it yields CASSLLRDSEQYF.

The rearrangement links TRBV5-5 to TRBJ2-7, with D possibly being TRBD2 (6 bases). In germline, CDR1 is SGHKS, CDR2 YYEKEE (reference sequence). The germline V and J ends were trimmed by 0 bases and 9 bases, with 22 bases remaining between them. CDR3 length: 16 residues. The CDR3 spells CASSLAGGAPLESQYF. The DNA for the CDR3 is TGTGCCAGCAGCTTGGCCGGAGGGGCCCCCCTGGAGTCGCAGTACTTC.

This chain joins TRBV28 and TRBJ2-6, with 7 positions matching TRBD1. The CDR3 covers 14 residues. Germline trimming cut 7 bases from V and 9 bases from J; bases unmatched to any gene: 9. In germline, CDR1 is MDHEN, CDR2 SYDVKM. The chain's CDR3 is CASNSNGDSNVLTF. The CDR3 bases are TGTGCCAGCAATAGTAATGGGGACAGCAACGTCCTGACTTTC. Together with reference TRBV28 and TRBJ2-6, the CDR3 gives the full variable domain: DVKVTQSSRYLVKRTGEKVFLECVQDMDHENMFWYRQDPGLGLRLIYFSYDVKMKEKGDIPEGYSVSREKKERFSLILESASTNQTSMYLCASNSNGDSNVLTFGAGSRLTVL.

This clone was seen a handful of times. This chain connects TRBV20-1 to TRBJ2-3, with D hard to call. V was trimmed by 6 bases and J by 10 bases, leaving 14 bases between them. CDR1 and CDR2 from the germline V gene are DFQATT and SNEGSKA (reference sequence). The CDR3 is made up of 11 amino acids. CDR3 loop: CSAREARAQYF. In DNA form, the CDR3 reads TGCAGTGCCCGAGAGGCTAGAGCGCAGTATTTT.

V and J are TRBV6-5 and TRBJ1-2; 7 bases match TRBD1. This CDR3 comprises 14 residues. Germline V gene data show CDR1 as MNHEY and CDR2 as SVGAGI. V shed 6 bases, J shed 3 bases, and the junction held 7 bases outside the gene matches. Here the CDR3 reads CASSRTDRDYGYTF. The CDR3 nucleotides are TGTGCCAGCAGCCGAACAGACAGGGACTATGGCTACACCTTC.

This chain connects TRBV5-4 to TRBJ2-1, with 8 bases aligning to TRBD2. The J segment lost 2 bases and the V segment lost 3 bases, leaving 4 bases of the junction unmatched. The CDR3 runs to 15 residues. Looked up from germline, CDR1 is SGHNT and CDR2 is YYREEE (reference sequence). The CDR3 region is CASSWASGPYNEQFF. CDR3 DNA sequence: TGTGCCAGCAGCTGGGCTAGCGGGCCCTACAATGAGCAGTTCTTC.

This rearrangement joins TRBV4-2 to TRBJ1-2; 8 nucleotides match TRBD1. J gave up 5 bases and V 5 bases, and 4 bases lay outside the gene matches. This CDR3 contains 13 residues. The germline V gene encodes CDR1 LGHNA and CDR2 YNFKEQ. The CDR3 spells CASSTGGYYGYTF. CDR3 nucleotide sequence: TGTGCCAGCAGCACAGGGGGTTATTATGGCTACACCTTC.

This rearrangement joins TRBV18 to TRBJ2-2; D is perhaps TRBD2 (5 bases). Germline V gives CDR1 KGHSH, CDR2 LQKENI. This CDR3 has 16 amino acids. Deletions cut 3 bases from V and 4 bases from J, with 15 bases between. Here the CDR3 DNA reads TGTGCCAGCTCACCCCTGGCGGGCCAAAGCACCGGGGAGCTGTTTTTT. This sequence encodes CASSPLAGQSTGELFF. Full variable domain (missing parts from reference TRBV18 and TRBJ2-2): NAGVMQNPRHLVRRRGQEARLRCSPMKGHSHVYWYRQLPEEGLKFMVYLQKENIIDESGMPKERFSAEFPKEGPSILRIQQVVRGDSAAYFCASSPLAGQSTGELFFGEGSRLTVL.

The chain carries TRBV27 and TRBJ2-5; 8 nucleotides agree with TRBD2. This CDR3 contains 19 residues. V gave up 4 bases and J gave up 0 bases; unmatched junction bases: 16. The germline CDR1 and CDR2 sequences are MNHEY and SMNVEV (reference sequence). The CDR3 region is CASSSRGWREVGYQETQYF. The CDR3 DNA is TGTGCCAGCAGTTCACGGGGTTGGCGGGAGGTGGGGTACCAAGAGACCCAGTACTTC.

V gene TRBV6-5 combines with J gene TRBJ2-5; TRBD1 might be the D (6 bases). The V gene's germline CDR1 is MNHEY and CDR2 SVGAGI. V gave up 5 bases and J gave up 5 bases, with 15 bases separating them. The CDR3 runs 14 residues. CDR3 DNA: TGTGCCAGCAGTACCTACAGGGATGACGAGACCCAGTACTTC. It yields the protein CASSTYRDDETQYF.